This T cell receptor beta chain was profiled in a study of beta chain features in type 1 diabetes. Per the germline V gene, CDR1 is GTSNPN and CDR2 is SVGIG (reference sequence). The CDR3 extends over 13 amino acids. The germline V and J ends were trimmed by 1 base and 11 bases, with 17 bases remaining between them. Expressed TCRB transcripts were sequenced because the entire RNA isolate underwent reverse transcription. Sequenced by immunoSEQ multiplex PCR; TCRdb stores in-frame clones only, minus some. The sample includes roughly 400,000 clones, approximately 15% of them seen just once. The gene calls are TRBV30 and TRBJ1-1, with D uncertain. The sequencing input was naive CD4+ T cells from blood. The TCR sequence derives from a man in his thirties or forties in good health. CDR3 nucleotides: TGTGCCTGGAGTGGCTTGGGCCCTCTTGGGGCTTTCTTT. Residues: CAWSGLGPLGAFF.